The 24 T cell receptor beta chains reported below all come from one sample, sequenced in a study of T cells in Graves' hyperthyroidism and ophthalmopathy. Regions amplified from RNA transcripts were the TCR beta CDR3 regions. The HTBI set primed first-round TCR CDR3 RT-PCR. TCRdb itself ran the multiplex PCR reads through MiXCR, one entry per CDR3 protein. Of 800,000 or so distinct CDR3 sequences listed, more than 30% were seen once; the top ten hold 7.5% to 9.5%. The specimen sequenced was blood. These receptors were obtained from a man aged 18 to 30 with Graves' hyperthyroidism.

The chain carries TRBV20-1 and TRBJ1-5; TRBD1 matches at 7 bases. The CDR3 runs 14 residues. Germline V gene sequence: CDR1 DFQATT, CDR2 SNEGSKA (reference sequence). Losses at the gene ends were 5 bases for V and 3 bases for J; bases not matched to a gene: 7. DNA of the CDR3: TGCAGTGCTGGACCAGGGGGTTACAATCAGCCCCAGCATTTT. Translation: CSAGPGGYNQPQHF.

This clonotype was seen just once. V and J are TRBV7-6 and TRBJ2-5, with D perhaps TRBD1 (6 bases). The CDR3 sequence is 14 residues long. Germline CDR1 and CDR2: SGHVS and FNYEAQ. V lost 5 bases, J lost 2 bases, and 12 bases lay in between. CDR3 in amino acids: CASSKGGGQETQYF. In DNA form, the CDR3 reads TGTGCCAGCAGCAAAGGGGGTGGGCAAGAGACCCAGTACTTC.

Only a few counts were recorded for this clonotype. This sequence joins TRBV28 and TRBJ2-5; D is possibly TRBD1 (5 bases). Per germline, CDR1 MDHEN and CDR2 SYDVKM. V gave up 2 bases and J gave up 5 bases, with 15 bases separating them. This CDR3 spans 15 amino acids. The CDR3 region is CASSLSIPGWETQYF. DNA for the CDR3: TGTGCCAGCAGTTTAAGTATCCCAGGGTGGGAGACCCAGTACTTC.

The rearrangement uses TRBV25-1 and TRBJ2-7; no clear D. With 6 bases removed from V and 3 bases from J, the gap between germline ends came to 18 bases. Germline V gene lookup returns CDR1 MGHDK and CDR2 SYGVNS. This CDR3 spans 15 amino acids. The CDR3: CASSQDNGPGYEQYF. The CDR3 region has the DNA TGTGCCAGCAGCCAAGACAATGGTCCGGGCTACGAGCAGTACTTC.

The CDR3 DNA reads TGTGCCACCAGCAGCCTCACCGCTAGCGGGGTGCTGTTTTTT. Translation gives CATSSLTASGVLFF. V usage is TRBV15 and J usage is TRBJ1-4; D gene uncertain. With 3 bases removed from V and 14 bases from J, the gap between germline ends came to 19 bases. The CDR3 length is 14 residues. Per the germline V gene, CDR1 is LNHNV and CDR2 is YYDKDF (reference sequence).

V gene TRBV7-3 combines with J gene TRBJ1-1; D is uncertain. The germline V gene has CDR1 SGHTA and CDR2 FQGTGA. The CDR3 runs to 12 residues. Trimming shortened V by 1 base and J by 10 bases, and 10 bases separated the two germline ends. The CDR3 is CASSLRGTAAFF. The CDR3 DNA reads TGTGCCAGCAGCTTAAGGGGTACCGCAGCTTTCTTT.

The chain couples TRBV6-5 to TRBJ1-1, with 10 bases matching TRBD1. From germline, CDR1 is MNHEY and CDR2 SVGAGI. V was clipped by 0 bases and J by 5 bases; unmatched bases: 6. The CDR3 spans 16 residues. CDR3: CASSYSDRGRDTEAFF. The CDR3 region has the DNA TGTGCCAGCAGTTACTCCGACAGGGGGCGGGATACTGAAGCTTTCTTT.

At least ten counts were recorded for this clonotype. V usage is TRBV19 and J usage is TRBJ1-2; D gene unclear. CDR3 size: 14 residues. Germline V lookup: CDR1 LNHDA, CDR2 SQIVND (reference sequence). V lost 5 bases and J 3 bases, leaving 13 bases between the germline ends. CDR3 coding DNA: TGTGCCAGTAGTCCCCCGTCGGACGACTATGGCTACACCTTC. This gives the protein CASSPPSDDYGYTF.

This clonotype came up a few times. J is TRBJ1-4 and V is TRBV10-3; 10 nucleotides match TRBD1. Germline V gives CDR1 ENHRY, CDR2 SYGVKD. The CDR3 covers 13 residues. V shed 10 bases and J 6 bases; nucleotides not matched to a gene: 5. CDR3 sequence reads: CASAGTGDEKLFF. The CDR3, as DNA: TGTGCCAGTGCCGGGACAGGGGATGAAAAACTGTTTTTT.

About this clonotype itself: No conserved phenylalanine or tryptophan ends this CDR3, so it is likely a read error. CDR3 nucleotide sequence: TGTGCCAGTAGCAGGTCCGGGACTAGCGGGGAAGAGACCCAGTACCTC. This translates into CASSRSGTSGEETQYL. V usage is TRBV19 and J usage is TRBJ2-5, with 13 bases that match TRBD2. The V gene end was trimmed by 6 bases and the J gene end by 3 bases; junction bases not matched to a gene: 7. The germline CDR1 and CDR2 sequences are LNHDA and SQIVND (reference sequence). The CDR3 is 16 amino acids.

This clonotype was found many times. The CDR3 nucleotides read TGTGCCAGCAGCCCCTTCGATGAAGCTTTCTTT. Encoded protein: CASSPFDEAFF. The rearrangement links TRBV7-9 to TRBJ1-1; D unclear. CDR1 is SEHNR, CDR2 FQNEAQ, per germline (reference sequence). CDR3 length equals 11 residues. The ends were cut back, 5 bases at V and 7 bases at J, with 8 bases in the middle.

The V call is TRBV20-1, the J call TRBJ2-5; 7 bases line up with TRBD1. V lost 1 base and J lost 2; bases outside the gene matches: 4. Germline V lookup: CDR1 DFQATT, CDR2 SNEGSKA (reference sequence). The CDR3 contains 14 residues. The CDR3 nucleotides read TGCAGTGCTAGAGTGACAGGGATACAAGAGACCCAGTACTTC. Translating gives CSARVTGIQETQYF.

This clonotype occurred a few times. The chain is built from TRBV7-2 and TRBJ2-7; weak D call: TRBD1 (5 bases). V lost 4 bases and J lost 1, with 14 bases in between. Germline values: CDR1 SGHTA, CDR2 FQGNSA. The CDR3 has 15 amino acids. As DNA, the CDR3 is TGTGCCAGCAGCTACCCCCAAGGGGCTTCCTACGAGCAGTACTTC. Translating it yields CASSYPQGASYEQYF.

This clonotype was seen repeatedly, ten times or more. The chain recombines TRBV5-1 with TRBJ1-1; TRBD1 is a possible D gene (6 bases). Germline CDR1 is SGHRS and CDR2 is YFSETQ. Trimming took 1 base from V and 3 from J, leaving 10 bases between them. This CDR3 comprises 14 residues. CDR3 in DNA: TGCGCCAGCAGCTTGATGGACAGCGACACTGAAGCTTTCTTT. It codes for CASSLMDSDTEAFF.

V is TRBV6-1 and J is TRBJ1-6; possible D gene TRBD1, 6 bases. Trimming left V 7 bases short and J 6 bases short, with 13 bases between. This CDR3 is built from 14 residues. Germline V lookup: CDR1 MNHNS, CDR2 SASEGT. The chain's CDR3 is CASKGDITNSPLHF. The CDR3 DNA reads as TGTGCCAGCAAGGGGGACATAACTAATTCACCCCTCCACTTT.

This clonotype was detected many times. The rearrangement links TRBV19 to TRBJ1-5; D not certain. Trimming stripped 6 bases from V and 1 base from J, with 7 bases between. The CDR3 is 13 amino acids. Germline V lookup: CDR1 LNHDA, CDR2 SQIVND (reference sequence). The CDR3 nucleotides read TGTGCCAGTAGATCGGACAGCAATCAGCCCCAGCATTTT. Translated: CASRSDSNQPQHF.

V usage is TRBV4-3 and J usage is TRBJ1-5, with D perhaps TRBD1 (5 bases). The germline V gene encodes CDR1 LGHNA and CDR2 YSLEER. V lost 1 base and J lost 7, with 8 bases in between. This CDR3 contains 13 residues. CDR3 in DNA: TGCGCCAGCAGCCAAGGGTGGGGCCAGCCCCAGCATTTT. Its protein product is CASSQGWGQPQHF.

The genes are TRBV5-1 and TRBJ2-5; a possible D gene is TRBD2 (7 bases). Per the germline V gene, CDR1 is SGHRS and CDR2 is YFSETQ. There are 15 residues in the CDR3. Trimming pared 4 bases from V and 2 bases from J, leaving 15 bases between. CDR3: CASSPFAGAQETQYF. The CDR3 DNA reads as TGCGCCAGCAGCCCCTTTGCGGGGGCACAAGAGACCCAGTACTTC.

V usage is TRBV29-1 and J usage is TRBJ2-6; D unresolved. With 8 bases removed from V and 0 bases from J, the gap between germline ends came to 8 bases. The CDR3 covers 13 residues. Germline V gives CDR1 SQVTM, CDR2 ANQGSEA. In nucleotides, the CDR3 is TGCAGCTCATCATACTCTGGGGCCAACGTCCTGACTTTC. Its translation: CSSSYSGANVLTF.

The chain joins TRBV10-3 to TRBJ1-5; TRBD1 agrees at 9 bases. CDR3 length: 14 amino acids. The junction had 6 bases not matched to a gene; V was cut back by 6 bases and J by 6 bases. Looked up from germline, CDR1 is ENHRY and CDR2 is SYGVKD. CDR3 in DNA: TGTGCCATCAGGGGACAGGGAAGGGGTCAGCCCCAGCATTTT. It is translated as CAIRGQGRGQPQHF.

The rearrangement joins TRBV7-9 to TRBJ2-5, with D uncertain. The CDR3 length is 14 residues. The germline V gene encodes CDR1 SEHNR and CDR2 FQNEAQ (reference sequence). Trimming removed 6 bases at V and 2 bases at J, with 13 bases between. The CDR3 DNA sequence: TGTGCCAGCAGTTCAATACGATTGCAAGAGACCCAGTACTTC. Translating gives CASSSIRLQETQYF.

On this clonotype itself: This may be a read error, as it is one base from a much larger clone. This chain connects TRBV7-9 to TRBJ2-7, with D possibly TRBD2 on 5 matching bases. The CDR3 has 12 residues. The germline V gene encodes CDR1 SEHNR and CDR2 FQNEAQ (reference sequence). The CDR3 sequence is CANSLTGNEQYF. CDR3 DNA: TGTGCCAACAGCTTAACGGGAAACGAGCAGTACTTC. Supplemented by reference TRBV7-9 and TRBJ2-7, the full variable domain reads DTGVSQNPRHKITKRGQNVTFRCDPISEHNRLYWYRQTLGQGPEFLTYFQNEAQLEKSRLLSDRFSAERPKGSFSTLEIQRTEQGDSAMYLCANSLTGNEQYFGPGTRLTVT.

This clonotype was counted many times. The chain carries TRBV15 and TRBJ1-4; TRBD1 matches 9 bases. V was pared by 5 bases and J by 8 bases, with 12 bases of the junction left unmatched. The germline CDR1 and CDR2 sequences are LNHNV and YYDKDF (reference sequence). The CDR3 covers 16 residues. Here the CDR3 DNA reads TGTGCCACCAGCCCCCCGGGACAGGGACGGGGCGAAAAACTGTTTTTT. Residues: CATSPPGQGRGEKLFF. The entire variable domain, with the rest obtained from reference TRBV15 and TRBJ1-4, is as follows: DAMVIQNPRYQVTQFGKPVTLSCSQTLNHNVMYWYQQKSSQAPKLLFHYYDKDFNNEADTPDNFQSRRPNTSFCFLDIRSPGLGDTAMYLCATSPPGQGRGEKLFFGSGTQLSVL.

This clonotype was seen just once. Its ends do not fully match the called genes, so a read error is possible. The CDR3 sequence: CASSLGQRGELFF. Written as DNA, the CDR3 is TGTGCCAGCAGTTTGGGACAGCGCGGGGAGCTGTTTTTT. The rearrangement joins TRBV10-2 to TRBJ2-2; 7 nucleotides align to TRBD1. The CDR3 is made up of 13 amino acids. In germline, CDR1 is WSHSY, CDR2 SAAADI.